These 8 T cell receptor beta chains were all obtained from the same sample, sequenced in a study of tumor-infiltrating lymphocytes in primary liver carcinoma. A primer in the constant region served to generate TCR beta cDNA from 500 to 600 ng of total RNA. Three-round nested multiplex PCR performed with slightly modified ARM-PCR produced the TCR beta libraries. It was with TRBV1-TRBV30 forward primers and a C-beta reverse primer that the first two PCR rounds were run, at about 10 cycles each. TCRdb recomputed calls from the multiplex PCR reads with MiXCR, one row per CDR3 protein. This sample carries about 310,000 distinct CDR3 sequences, roughly three fifths of them seen once, and the ten largest clones take more than 15%. Unsorted whole blood supplied the blood RNA, and germline DNA was isolated too. The material sequenced was peripheral blood. These receptors all come from a woman between 25 and 40 years old with primary liver carcinoma and hepatitis B virus infection.

This clonotype was seen repeatedly, ten times or more. V usage is TRBV12-3 or TRBV12-4 and J usage is TRBJ2-2; 9 positions agree with TRBD2. The length of the CDR3 is 16 residues. V trimming: 3 bases; J trimming: 2 bases; junction bases outside the gene matches: 4. The CDR3 loop is CASSFVLAGNTGELFF. In DNA form, the CDR3 reads TGTGCCAGCAGTTTCGTCCTAGCGGGAAACACCGGGGAGCTGTTTTTT.

In its sample, this clonotype was seen once. A read error may explain this, as a much larger clone is one base away. The chain couples TRBV6-1 to TRBJ2-7; 8 bases are a match to TRBD2. Germline V gene data show CDR1 as MNHNS and CDR2 as SASEGT. The CDR3 is 15 residues long. CDR3 in amino acids: CASREISGSSYEQYF. CDR3 bases: TGTGCCAGCCGTGAAATCAGCGGGAGCTCCTACGAGCAGTACTTC.

The J gene is TRBJ2-3, the V gene TRBV7-8; D may be TRBD2 (5 bases). The CDR3 loop spans 14 amino acids. The V end lost 1 base, the J end lost 4 bases, and 9 bases lay between the germline ends. Looked up from germline, CDR1 is SGHVS and CDR2 is FQNEAQ. The CDR3 DNA sequence: TGTGCCAGCAGCTTAGAGTCGGGATCAGATACGCAGTATTTT. This translates into CASSLESGSDTQYF.

The CDR3 DNA follows: TGTGCCAGCGCCAGAGGAGGACCAGCAGGTACGCAGTATTTT. Translation gives CASARGGPAGTQYF. The chain is built from TRBV5-8 and TRBJ2-3, with a weak D call TRBD2 (5 bases). Per the germline V gene, CDR1 is SGHTS and CDR2 is YDEGEE. Deletions cut 7 bases from V and 8 bases from J, with 20 bases between. The CDR3 is 14 residues long.

The CDR3 is CASNFSDRGPGGYTF. The DNA for the CDR3 is TGTGCCAGCAATTTTAGTGACAGGGGGCCGGGAGGCTACACCTTC. This sequence joins TRBV12-3 or TRBV12-4 and TRBJ1-2; 10 bases line up with TRBD1. The CDR3 runs 15 residues. The J segment lost 8 bases and the V segment lost 7 bases, leaving 13 bases of the junction unmatched.

For this clonotype: A read error may produce the germline difference seen at one junction end. This chain connects TRBV6-1 to TRBJ2-5; possibly TRBD1 for D (5 bases). Germline V gene sequence: CDR1 MNHNS, CDR2 SASEGT. The CDR3 runs to 13 residues. This chain's CDR3 is CDSTLQGYETQYF. CDR3 bases: TGTGACAGCACCCTGCAGGGATACGAGACCCAGTACTTC.

On this clonotype itself: A read error may account for a junction end that differs from germline. The genes are TRBV10-2 and TRBJ1-2; D is unresolved. Germline CDR1 reads WSHSY; CDR2 reads SAAADI. This CDR3 region has 14 residues. The CDR3 sequence is CASSERRERGGCTF. CDR3 bases: TGCGCCAGCAGTGAGAGGAGGGAACGAGGTGGCTGCACCTTC.

This clonotype appeared a few times. The missing conserved phenylalanine or tryptophan at the end of this CDR3 makes a read error likely. The chain uses TRBV9 and TRBJ2-6; D remains ambiguous. CDR3 length: 15 residues. V was pared by 0 bases and J by 0 bases, with 4 bases between. In germline, CDR1 is SGDLS, CDR2 YYNGEE. CDR3 bases: TGTGCCAGCAGCGTAGTTAGCTCTGGGGCCAACGTCCTGACTCTC. As protein: CASSVVSSGANVLTL.